These T cell receptor beta chains were read from a single sample in a study of blood T cell repertoires in COVID-19. Data came from immunoSEQ multiplex PCR; TCRdb stores just in-frame clones and leaves some out. The profile shows a few hundred thousand clones, around 84% of them singletons. Sequencing was done on a sample of peripheral blood. These receptors were taken from a man aged 35 to 55 who had recovered from COVID-19. CDR3s include the opening cysteine and the closing phenylalanine or tryptophan. The D gene is left open where the match is weak. Not all rows give a size; the values are once, few, many and, for expanded clones, a class.

d_call j_call clone_size v_call cdr3_nt cdr3_aa
- TRBJ2-5 - TRBV5-1 TGCGCCAGCTCACCGAACACAGGGTTCGGAGAGACCCAGTACTTC CASSPNTGFGETQYF
- TRBJ2-7 - TRBV6-2/TRBV6-3 TGTGCCAGCAGTCGAGCATACGAGCAGTACTTC CASSRAYEQYF
- TRBJ2-3 - TRBV5-1 TGCGCCAGCAGCTTGGGGTCGGGGGATACGCAGTATTTT CASSLGSGDTQYF
TRBD2 TRBJ2-7 - TRBV5-6 TGTGCCAGCAGCTTGGGGGGACTAGCGGGTGCGCCCTACGAGCAGTACTTC CASSLGGLAGAPYEQYF
TRBD1 TRBJ1-2 - TRBV27 TGTGCCAGCAGTGCATTAGGGACAGGGAACTATGGCTACACCTTC CASSALGTGNYGYTF
- TRBJ1-1 - TRBV5-1 TGCGCCAGCAGCTTGGTTCAGGGCCCCCTCGGTGCGGCTTTCTTT CASSLVQGPLGAAFF
- TRBJ1-2 once TRBV20-1 TGCAGTGCGGCGCCAGGGCCTATTCATTTC CSAAPGPIHF
TRBD2 TRBJ2-3 - TRBV7-9 TGTGCCAGCTCCGGAGCGGGAGGGCCTTCAGATACGCAGTATTTT CASSGAGGPSDTQYF
TRBD1 TRBJ1-2 - TRBV6-2/TRBV6-3 TGTGCCAGCAGCCCCGGGGACAGGGAGTATGGCTACACCTTC CASSPGDREYGYTF
- TRBJ1-1 - TRBV7-9 TGTGCCAGCAGCTTATCGGGGGTTGGGACTGAAGCTTTCTTT CASSLSGVGTEAFF
TRBD1 TRBJ1-3 - TRBV3-1/TRBV3-2 TGTGCCAGCGTCCCGGGACAGGGAAACACCATATATTTT CASVPGQGNTIYF
- TRBJ2-2 - TRBV2 TGTGCCAGCAACTTAGACACATCGAACACCGGGGAGCTGTTTTTT CASNLDTSNTGELFF
- TRBJ2-2 - TRBV19 TGTGCCAGTAGTCTTTTGCGGGACAACACCGGGGAGCTGTTTTTT CASSLLRDNTGELFF
TRBD2 TRBJ2-7 once TRBV7-2 TGTGCCAGCAGCTTAGGACGGGAGGGCCCGGAGCAGTACTTC CASSLGREGPEQYF
TRBD2 TRBJ2-3 - TRBV27 TGTGCCAGCAGTTTGCTAGCGGGTGCCATCCCCTCAGATACGCAGTATTTT CASSLLAGAIPSDTQYF
TRBD1 TRBJ1-2 once TRBV2 TGTGCCAGCGGCCGAGGACAGGCTCTCTTCTTCTATGGCTACACCTTC CASGRGQALFFYGYTF
TRBD1 TRBJ1-1 once TRBV11-2 TGTGCCAGCAGCTCCGGACAGGGTATCACTGAAGCTTTCTTT CASSSGQGITEAFF
TRBD2 TRBJ2-2 - TRBV2 TGTGCCAGCAGAACCTTAGCGGGGGGGCCGGCCGGGGAGCTGTTTTTT CASRTLAGGPAGELFF
- TRBJ2-3 - TRBV12-3/TRBV12-4 TGTGCCAGCAGAGAGACAGCAGATACGCAGTATTTT CASRETADTQYF
- TRBJ2-3 - TRBV27 TGTGCCAGCAGTTTTTTTCCGGGTGCGGCAGATACGCAGTATTTT CASSFFPGAADTQYF
- TRBJ1-2 - TRBV20-1 TGCAGTGCAATTTTTAATGGCTACACCTTC CSAIFNGYTF
- TRBJ2-1 - TRBV27 TGTGCCAGCACCTACCGACTAGATTCGTCCTACAATGAGCAGTTCTTC CASTYRLDSSYNEQFF
- TRBJ1-4 - TRBV27 TGTGCCAGCAGTTTAAGCCCAGGCTCAGCTAATGAAAAACTGTTTTTT CASSLSPGSANEKLFF
TRBD1 TRBJ2-2 - TRBV10-3 TGTGCCATCAGTGAGACTGGACAGGGATTCGACACCGGGGAGCTGTTTTTT CAISETGQGFDTGELFF
- TRBJ1-2 - TRBV7-2 TGTGCCAGCAGCTTAGGTTCTCACTATGGCTACACCTTC CASSLGSHYGYTF
- TRBJ2-5 - TRBV5-1 TGCGCCAGCAGCCAGTACCAAGAGACCCAGTACTTC CASSQYQETQYF
TRBD1 TRBJ2-7 - TRBV29-1 TGCAGCGTTGAAGATGGTTATGGGACAGGGGGCTCCTACGAGCAGTACTTC CSVEDGYGTGGSYEQYF
- TRBJ1-5 - TRBV19 TGTGCCAGTAGTATGCGGTTCGGACGGGACAATCAGCCCCAGCATTTT CASSMRFGRDNQPQHF
TRBD1 TRBJ2-7 - TRBV27 TGTGCCAGCAGCCGGACAGGGACAAAGCAGTACTTC CASSRTGTKQYF
TRBD1 TRBJ1-2 - TRBV4-3 TGCGCCAGCAGCCAAGATTTGGGGACAGGGCCCTATGGCTACACCTTC CASSQDLGTGPYGYTF
- TRBJ2-1 - TRBV5-5 TGTGCCAGCAGGGGGGACACCCGACAGTTCTTC CASRGDTRQFF
TRBD2 TRBJ2-7 - TRBV6-2/TRBV6-3 TGTGCCAGCAGTTATTGGAGCGGGGGATCCTACGAGCAGTACTTC CASSYWSGGSYEQYF
- TRBJ1-1 - TRBV9 TGTGCTCGCGCTTGGGAGACTGAAGCTTTCTTT CARAWETEAFF
TRBD2 TRBJ2-1 - TRBV9 TGTGCCAGCAGCGCCCCTAGCGGGGCCTCCACTTACAATGAGCAGTTCTTC CASSAPSGASTYNEQFF
- TRBJ1-4 - TRBV9 TGTGCCAGCAGCGTAATGGGCCGGAACCTTGAAAAACTGTTTTTT CASSVMGRNLEKLFF
TRBD1 TRBJ2-7 - TRBV10-3 TGTGCCATCAGGGACAGGGGTGGTTTTGACGAGCAGTACTTC CAIRDRGGFDEQYF
- TRBJ1-4 - TRBV7-9 TGTGCCAGCAGCTTAGTCGGCGGAGTTGAAAAACTGTTTTTT CASSLVGGVEKLFF
- TRBJ2-7 - TRBV5-1 TGCGCCAGCAGCTTGGACCGACTAGTACACGAGCAGTACTTC CASSLDRLVHEQYF
- TRBJ1-2 - TRBV5-4 TGTGCCAGCAGCCCAAGAGCGGGGATACAACACAACTATGGCTACACCTTC CASSPRAGIQHNYGYTF
TRBD2 TRBJ2-3 once TRBV6-6 TGTGCCAGCAGTCCCATTACGGGACTAGCGGGAGCTGGTATAGATACGCAGTATTTT CASSPITGLAGAGIDTQYF
- TRBJ2-2 - TRBV7-9 TGTGCCAGCAGCTTTCAAGACAATAACACCGGGGAGCTGTTTTTT CASSFQDNNTGELFF
TRBD1 TRBJ1-5 - TRBV19 TGTGCCAGTAGTATTCGTGGGACAGGGGGCGATCAGCCCCAGCATTTT CASSIRGTGGDQPQHF
TRBD1 TRBJ1-5 - TRBV7-2 TGTGCCAGCAGCTCGACGGGACAGGGTAGCAATCAGCCCCAGCATTTT CASSSTGQGSNQPQHF
TRBD1 TRBJ1-3 - TRBV9 TGTGCCAGCAGCGAAGGGACAGGGTTGTATTCTGGAAACACCATATATTTT CASSEGTGLYSGNTIYF
TRBD1 TRBJ1-1 - TRBV18 TGTGCCAGCTCACCACGGACAGGTATGAACACTGAAGCTTTCTTT CASSPRTGMNTEAFF
- TRBJ1-5 - TRBV10-3 TGTGCCATCATGGGCTCGGCCCCGGGGCAGCCCCAGCATTTT CAIMGSAPGQPQHF
TRBD1 TRBJ1-2 - TRBV6-1 TGTGCCAGCAGTGAACCGGGACAGGGGAATGGCTACACCTTC CASSEPGQGNGYTF
TRBD1 TRBJ2-2 - TRBV3-1/TRBV3-2 TGTGCCAGCACCCGACAGGGGGCCGGGGAGCTGTTTTTT CASTRQGAGELFF
TRBD1 TRBJ1-2 - TRBV11-3 TGTGCCAGCAGCTTACCCTTTCCCGGACAGGAGCCAGTTATTTTATATGGCTACACCTTC CASSLPFPGQEPVILYGYTF
- TRBJ1-2 - TRBV5-6 TGTGCCAGCAGCTTGGGAGGGCGGGCAATGAACTATGGCTACACCTTC CASSLGGRAMNYGYTF